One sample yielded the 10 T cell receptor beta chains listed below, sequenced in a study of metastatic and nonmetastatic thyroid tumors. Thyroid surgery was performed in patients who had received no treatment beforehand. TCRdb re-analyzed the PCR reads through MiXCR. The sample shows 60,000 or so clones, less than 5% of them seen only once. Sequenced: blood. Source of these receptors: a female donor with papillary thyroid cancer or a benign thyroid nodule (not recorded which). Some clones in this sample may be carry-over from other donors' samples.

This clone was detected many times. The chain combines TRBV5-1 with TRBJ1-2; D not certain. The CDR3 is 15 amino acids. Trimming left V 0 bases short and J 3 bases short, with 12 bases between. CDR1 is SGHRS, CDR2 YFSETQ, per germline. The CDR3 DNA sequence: TGCGCCAGCAGCTTGGGGGGTCCCAACCACTATGGCTACACCTTC. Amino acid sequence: CASSLGGPNHYGYTF. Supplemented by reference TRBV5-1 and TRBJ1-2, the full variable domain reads KAGVTQTPRYLIKTRGQQVTLSCSPISGHRSVSWYQQTPGQGLQFLFEYFSETQRNKGNFPGRFSGRQFSNSRSEMNVSTLELGDSALYLCASSLGGPNHYGYTFGSGTRLTVV.

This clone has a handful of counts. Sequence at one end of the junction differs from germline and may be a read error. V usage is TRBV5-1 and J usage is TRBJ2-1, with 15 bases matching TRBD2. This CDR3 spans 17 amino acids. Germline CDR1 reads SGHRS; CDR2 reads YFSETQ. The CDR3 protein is CAGSTGLAGGGYNEQFF. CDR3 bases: TGCGCCGGCAGCACTGGACTAGCGGGAGGGGGCTACAATGAGCAGTTCTTC.

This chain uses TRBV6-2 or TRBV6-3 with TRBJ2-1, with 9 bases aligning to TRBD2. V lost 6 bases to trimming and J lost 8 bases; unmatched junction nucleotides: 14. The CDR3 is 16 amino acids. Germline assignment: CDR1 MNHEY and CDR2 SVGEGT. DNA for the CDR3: TGTGCCAGCAGGGCCCCCATCGCGGGGGGGCTGGATGAGCAGTTCTTC. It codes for CASRAPIAGGLDEQFF.

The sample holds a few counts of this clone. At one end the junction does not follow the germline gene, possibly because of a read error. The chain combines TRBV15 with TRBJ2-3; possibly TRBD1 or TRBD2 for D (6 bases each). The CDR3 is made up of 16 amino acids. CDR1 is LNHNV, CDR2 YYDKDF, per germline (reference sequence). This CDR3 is CATSRRGTTGIDTQYF. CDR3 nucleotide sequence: TGTGCCACTAGCAGGAGGGGGACCACAGGGATAGATACGCAGTATTTT.

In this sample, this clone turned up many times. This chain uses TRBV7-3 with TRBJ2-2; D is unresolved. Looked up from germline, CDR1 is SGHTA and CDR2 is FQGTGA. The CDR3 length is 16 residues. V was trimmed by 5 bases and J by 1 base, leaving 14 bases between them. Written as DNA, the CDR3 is TGTGCCAGCAGCCCGTTCATGGTGAAGAACACCGGGGAGCTGTTTTTT. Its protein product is CASSPFMVKNTGELFF.

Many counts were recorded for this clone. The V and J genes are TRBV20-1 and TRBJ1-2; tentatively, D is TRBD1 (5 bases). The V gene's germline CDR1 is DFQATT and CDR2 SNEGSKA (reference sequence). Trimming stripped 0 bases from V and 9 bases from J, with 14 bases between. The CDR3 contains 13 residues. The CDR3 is CSAREGQGPRYTF. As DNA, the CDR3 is TGCAGTGCTAGAGAGGGGCAGGGCCCCCGCTACACCTTC.

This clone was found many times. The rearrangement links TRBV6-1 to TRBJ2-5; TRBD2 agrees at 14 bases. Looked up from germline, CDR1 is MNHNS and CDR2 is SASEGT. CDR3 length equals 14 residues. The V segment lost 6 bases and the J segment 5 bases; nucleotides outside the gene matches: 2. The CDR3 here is CASRGLAGAETQYF. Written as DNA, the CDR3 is TGTGCCAGCAGGGGACTAGCGGGGGCGGAGACCCAGTACTTC.

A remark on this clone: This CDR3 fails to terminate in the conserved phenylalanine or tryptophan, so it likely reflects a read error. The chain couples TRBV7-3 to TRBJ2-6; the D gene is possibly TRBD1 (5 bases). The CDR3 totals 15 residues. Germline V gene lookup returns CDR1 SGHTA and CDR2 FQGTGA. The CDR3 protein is CASSFQGSGADVLTL. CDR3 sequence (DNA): TGTGCCAGCAGCTTTCAGGGTTCTGGGGCCGACGTCCTGACTCTC.

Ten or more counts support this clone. The CDR3 loop is CASSQERDRGRPNYGYTF. The CDR3 coding sequence is TGCGCCAGCAGCCAAGAAAGGGACAGGGGGCGACCTAACTATGGCTACACCTTC. The chain recombines TRBV4-1 with TRBJ1-2, with 12 bases identical to TRBD1. Per the germline V gene, CDR1 is MGHRA and CDR2 is YSYEKL. This CDR3 spans 18 amino acids. V was pared by 0 bases and J by 0 bases, with 5 bases of the junction left unmatched.

CDR3 amino acids: CASSQRGRESGETQYF. In DNA, the CDR3 is TGTGCCAGCAGCCAACGGGGCAGGGAGTCTGGAGAGACCCAGTACTTC. The rearrangement joins TRBV7-9 to TRBJ2-5; D tentatively reads TRBD1 or TRBD2 (5 bases each). The CDR3 covers 16 residues. Per germline, CDR1 SEHNR and CDR2 FQNEAQ (reference sequence). Trimming cost V 5 bases and J 4 bases, with 20 bases left between them. The whole variable domain, remainder taken from reference TRBV7-9 and TRBJ2-5, is DTGVSQNPRHKITKRGQNVTFRCDPISEHNRLYWYRQTLGQGPEFLTYFQNEAQLEKSRLLSDRFSAERPKGSFSTLEIQRTEQGDSAMYLCASSQRGRESGETQYFGPGTRLLVL.